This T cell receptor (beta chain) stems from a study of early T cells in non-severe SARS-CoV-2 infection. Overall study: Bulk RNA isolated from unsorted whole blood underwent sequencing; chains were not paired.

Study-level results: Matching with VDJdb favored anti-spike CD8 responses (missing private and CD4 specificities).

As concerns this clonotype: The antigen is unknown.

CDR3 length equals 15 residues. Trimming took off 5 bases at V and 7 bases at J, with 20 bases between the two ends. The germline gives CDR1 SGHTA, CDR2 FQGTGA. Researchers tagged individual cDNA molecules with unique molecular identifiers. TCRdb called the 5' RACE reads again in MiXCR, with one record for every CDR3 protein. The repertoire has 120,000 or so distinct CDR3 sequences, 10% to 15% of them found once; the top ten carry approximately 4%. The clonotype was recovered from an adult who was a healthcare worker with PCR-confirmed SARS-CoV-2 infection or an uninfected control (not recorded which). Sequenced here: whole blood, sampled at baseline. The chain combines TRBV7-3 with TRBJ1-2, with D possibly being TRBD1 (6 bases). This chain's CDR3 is CASSPDYRDTSGYTF. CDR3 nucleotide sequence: TGTGCCAGCAGCCCCGATTACCGGGACACTAGTGGCTACACCTTC.